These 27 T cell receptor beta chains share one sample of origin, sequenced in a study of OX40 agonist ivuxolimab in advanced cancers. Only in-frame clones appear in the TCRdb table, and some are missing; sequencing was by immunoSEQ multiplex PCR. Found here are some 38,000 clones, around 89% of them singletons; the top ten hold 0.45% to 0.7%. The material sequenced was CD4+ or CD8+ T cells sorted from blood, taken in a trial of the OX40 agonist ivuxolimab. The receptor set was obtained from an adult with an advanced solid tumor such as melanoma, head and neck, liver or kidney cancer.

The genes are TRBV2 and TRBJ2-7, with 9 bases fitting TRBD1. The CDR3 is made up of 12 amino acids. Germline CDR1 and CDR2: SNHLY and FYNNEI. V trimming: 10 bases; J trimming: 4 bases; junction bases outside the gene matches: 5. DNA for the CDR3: TGTGCCACCTCGGGACAGGGATACGAGCAGTACTTC. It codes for CATSGQGYEQYF.

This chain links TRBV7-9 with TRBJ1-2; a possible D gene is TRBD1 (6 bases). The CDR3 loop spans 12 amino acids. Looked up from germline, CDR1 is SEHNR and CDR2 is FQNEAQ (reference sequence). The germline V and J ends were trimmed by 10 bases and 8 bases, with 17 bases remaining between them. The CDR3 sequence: CAIGGVVRGYTF. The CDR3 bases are TGTGCCATAGGGGGGGTTGTTCGCGGCTACACCTTC.

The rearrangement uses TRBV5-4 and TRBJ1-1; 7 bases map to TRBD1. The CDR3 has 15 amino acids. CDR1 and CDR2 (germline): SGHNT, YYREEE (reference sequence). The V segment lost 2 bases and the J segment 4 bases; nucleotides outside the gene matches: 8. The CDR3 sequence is CASSFEGASVTEAFF. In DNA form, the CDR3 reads TGTGCCAGCAGCTTCGAGGGGGCCTCGGTCACTGAAGCTTTCTTT.

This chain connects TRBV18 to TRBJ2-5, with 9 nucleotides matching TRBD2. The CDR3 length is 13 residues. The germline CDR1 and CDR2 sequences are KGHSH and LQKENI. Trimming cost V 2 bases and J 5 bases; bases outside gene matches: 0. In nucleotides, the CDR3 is TGTGCCAGCTCACCAGCGGGGGGGGAGACCCAGTACTTC. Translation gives CASSPAGGETQYF.

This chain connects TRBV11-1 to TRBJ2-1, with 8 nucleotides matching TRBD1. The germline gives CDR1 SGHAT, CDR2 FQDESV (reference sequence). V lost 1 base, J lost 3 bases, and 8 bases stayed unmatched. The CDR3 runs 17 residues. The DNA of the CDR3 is TGTGCCAGCAGCTTAGGGGGACAGGCCAATCTCTACAATGAGCAGTTCTTC. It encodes CASSLGGQANLYNEQFF.

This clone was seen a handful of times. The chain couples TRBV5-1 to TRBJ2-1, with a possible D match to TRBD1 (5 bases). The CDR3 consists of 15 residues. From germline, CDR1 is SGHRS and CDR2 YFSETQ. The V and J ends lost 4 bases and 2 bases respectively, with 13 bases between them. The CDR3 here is CASSRTAGTYNEQFF. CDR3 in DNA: TGCGCCAGCAGCCGTACGGCAGGGACCTACAATGAGCAGTTCTTC. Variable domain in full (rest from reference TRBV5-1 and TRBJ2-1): KAGVTQTPRYLIKTRGQQVTLSCSPISGHRSVSWYQQTPGQGLQFLFEYFSETQRNKGNFPGRFSGRQFSNSRSEMNVSTLELGDSALYLCASSRTAGTYNEQFFGPGTRLTVL.

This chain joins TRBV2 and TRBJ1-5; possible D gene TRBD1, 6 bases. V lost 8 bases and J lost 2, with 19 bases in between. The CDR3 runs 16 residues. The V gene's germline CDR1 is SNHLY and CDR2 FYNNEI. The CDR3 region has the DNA TGTGCCAGCTCCCAGGGGTTAGGGCAGGGCAATCAGCCCCAGCATTTT. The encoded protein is CASSQGLGQGNQPQHF. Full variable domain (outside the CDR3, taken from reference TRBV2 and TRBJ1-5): EPEVTQTPSHQVTQMGQEVILRCVPISNHLYFYWYRQILGQKVEFLVSFYNNEISEKSEIFDDQFSVERPDGSNFTLKIRSTKLEDSAMYFCASSQGLGQGNQPQHFGDGTRLSIL.

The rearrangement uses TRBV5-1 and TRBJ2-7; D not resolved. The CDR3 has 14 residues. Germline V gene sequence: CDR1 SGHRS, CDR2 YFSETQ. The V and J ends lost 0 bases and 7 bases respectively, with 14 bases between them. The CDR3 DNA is TGCGCCAGCAGCTTGGCCCAGGTAGCTGGGGAGCAGTACTTC. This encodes CASSLAQVAGEQYF.

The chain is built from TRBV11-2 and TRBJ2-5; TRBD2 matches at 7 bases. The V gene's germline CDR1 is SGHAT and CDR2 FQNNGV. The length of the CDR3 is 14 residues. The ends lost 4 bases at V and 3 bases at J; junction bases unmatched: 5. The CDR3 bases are TGTGCCAGCAGCTATAGTGGGGGGGAAGAGACCCAGTACTTC. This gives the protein CASSYSGGEETQYF.

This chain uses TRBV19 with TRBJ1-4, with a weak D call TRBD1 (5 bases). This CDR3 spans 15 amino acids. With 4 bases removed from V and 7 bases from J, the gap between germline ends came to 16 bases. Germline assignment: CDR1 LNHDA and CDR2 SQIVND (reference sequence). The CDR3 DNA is TGTGCCAGTAGTACCCCCGCCCTCGGGGGTGAAAAACTGTTTTTT. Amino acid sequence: CASSTPALGGEKLFF. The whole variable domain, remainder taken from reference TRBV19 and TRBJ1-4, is DGGITQSPKYLFRKEGQNVTLSCEQNLNHDAMYWYRQDPGQGLRLIYYSQIVNDFQKGDIAEGYSVSREKKESFPLTVTSAQKNPTAFYLCASSTPALGGEKLFFGSGTQLSVL.

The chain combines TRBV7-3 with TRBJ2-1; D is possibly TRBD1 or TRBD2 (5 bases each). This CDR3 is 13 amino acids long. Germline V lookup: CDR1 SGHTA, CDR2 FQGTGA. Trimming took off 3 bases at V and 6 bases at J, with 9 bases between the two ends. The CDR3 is CASSFRDPNEQFF. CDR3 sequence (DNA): TGTGCCAGCAGCTTCAGGGACCCCAATGAGCAGTTCTTC.

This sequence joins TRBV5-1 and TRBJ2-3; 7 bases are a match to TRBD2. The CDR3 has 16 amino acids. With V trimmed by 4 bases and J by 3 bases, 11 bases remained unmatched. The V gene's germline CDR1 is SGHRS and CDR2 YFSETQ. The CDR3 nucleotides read TGCGCCAGCAGCCCGGAGGGGTGGGGGGGTACAGATACGCAGTATTTT. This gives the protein CASSPEGWGGTDTQYF.

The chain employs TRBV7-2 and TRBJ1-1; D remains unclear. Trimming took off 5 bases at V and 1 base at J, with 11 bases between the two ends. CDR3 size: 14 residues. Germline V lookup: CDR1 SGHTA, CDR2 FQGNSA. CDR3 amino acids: CASSPRPWNTEAFF. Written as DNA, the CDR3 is TGTGCCAGCAGCCCCCGCCCCTGGAACACTGAAGCTTTCTTT.

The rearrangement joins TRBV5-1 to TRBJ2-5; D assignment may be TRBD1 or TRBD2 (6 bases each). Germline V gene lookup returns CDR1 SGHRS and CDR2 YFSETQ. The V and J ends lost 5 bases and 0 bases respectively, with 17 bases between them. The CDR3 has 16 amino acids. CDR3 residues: CASRGGGPLYQETQYF. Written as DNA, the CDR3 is TGCGCCAGCAGAGGTGGGGGGCCATTGTACCAAGAGACCCAGTACTTC.

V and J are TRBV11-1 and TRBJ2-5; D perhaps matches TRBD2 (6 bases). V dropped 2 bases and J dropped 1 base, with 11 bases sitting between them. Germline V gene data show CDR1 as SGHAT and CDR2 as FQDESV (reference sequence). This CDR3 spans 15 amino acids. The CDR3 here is CASSLSGGFQETQYF. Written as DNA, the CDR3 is TGTGCCAGCAGCTTATCCGGGGGATTCCAAGAGACCCAGTACTTC. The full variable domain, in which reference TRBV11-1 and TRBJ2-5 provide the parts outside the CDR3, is EAEVAQSPRYKITEKSQAVAFWCDPISGHATLYWYRQILGQGPELLVQFQDESVVDDSQLPKDRFSAERLKGVDSTLKIQPAELGDSAMYLCASSLSGGFQETQYFGPGTRLLVL.

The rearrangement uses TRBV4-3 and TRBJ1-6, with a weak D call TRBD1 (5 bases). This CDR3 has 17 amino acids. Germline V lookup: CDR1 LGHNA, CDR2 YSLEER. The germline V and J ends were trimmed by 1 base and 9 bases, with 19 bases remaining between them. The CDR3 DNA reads TGCGCCAGCAGCCAAGTGCCCCAGGGATCGGGAAGTTCACCCCTCCACTTT. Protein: CASSQVPQGSGSSPLHF.

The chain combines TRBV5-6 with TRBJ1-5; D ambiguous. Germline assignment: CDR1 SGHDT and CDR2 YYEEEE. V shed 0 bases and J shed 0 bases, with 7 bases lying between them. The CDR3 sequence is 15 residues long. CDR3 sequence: CASSLAGYSNQPQHF. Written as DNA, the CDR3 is TGTGCCAGCAGCTTGGCGGGCTATAGCAATCAGCCCCAGCATTTT.

This chain's CDR3 is CASSEIMGQGNNEQYF. CDR3 nucleotide sequence: TGTGCCAGCAGTGAAATCATGGGACAGGGTAACAACGAGCAGTACTTC. The chain joins TRBV6-1 to TRBJ2-7; TRBD1 agrees at 9 bases. The CDR3 extends over 16 amino acids. Germline-derived CDR1 and CDR2 are MNHNS and SASEGT. With V trimmed by 2 bases and J by 5 bases, 10 bases remained unmatched.

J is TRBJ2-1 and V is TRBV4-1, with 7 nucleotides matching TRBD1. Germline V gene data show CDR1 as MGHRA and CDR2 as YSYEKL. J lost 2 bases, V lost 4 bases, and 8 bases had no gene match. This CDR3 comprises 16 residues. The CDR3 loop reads CASSPGTAYTYNEQFF. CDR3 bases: TGCGCCAGCAGCCCGGGGACAGCTTATACCTACAATGAGCAGTTCTTC.

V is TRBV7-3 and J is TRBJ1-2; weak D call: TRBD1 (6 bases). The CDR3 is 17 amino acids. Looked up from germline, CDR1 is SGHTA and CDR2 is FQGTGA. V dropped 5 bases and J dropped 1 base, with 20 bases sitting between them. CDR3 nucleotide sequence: TGTGCCAGCAGCCAACAGGGCCCTACTTCCCTTAACTATGGCTACACCTTC. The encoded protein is CASSQQGPTSLNYGYTF. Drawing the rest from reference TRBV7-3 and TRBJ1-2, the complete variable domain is GAGVSQTPSNKVTEKGKYVELRCDPISGHTALYWYRQSLGQGPEFLIYFQGTGAADDSGLPNDRFFAVRPEGSVSTLKIQRTERGDSAVYLCASSQQGPTSLNYGYTFGSGTRLTVV.

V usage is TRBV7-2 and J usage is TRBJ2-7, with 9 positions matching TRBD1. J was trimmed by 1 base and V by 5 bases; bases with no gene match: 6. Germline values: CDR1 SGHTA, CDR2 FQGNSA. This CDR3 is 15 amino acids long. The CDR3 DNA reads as TGTGCCAGCAGCCCGGACAGGGGAACATCCTACGAGCAGTACTTC. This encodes CASSPDRGTSYEQYF.

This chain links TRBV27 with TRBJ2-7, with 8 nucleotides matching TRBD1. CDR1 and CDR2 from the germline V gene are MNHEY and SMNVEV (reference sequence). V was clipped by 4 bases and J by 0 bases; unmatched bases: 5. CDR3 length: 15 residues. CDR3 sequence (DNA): TGTGCCAGCAGTTCTCTAGGACAGGGCTCCTACGAGCAGTACTTC. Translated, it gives CASSSLGQGSYEQYF.

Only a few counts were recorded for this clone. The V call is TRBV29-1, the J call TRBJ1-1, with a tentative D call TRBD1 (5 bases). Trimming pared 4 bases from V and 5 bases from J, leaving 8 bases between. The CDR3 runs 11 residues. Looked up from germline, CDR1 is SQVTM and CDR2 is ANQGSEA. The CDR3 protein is CSVVGLTEAFF. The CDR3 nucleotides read TGCAGCGTTGTGGGGCTGACTGAAGCTTTCTTT. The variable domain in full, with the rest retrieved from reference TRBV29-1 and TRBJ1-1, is SAVISQKPSRDICQRGTSLTIQCQVDSQVTMMFWYRQQPGQSLTLIATANQGSEATYESGFVIDKFPISRPNLTFSTLTVSNMSPEDSSIYLCSVVGLTEAFFGQGTRLTVV.

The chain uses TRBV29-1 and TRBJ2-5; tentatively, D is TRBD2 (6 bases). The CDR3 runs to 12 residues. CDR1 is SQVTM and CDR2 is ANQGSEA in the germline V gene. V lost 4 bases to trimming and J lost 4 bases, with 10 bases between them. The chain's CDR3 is CSVADGGETQYF. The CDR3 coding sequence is TGCAGCGTTGCAGACGGGGGAGAGACCCAGTACTTC.

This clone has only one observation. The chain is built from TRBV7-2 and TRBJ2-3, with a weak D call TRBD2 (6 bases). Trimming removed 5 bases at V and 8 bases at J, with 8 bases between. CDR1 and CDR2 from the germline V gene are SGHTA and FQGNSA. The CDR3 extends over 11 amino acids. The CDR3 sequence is CASSPGVTQYF. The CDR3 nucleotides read TGTGCCAGCAGCCCGGGAGTTACGCAGTATTTT. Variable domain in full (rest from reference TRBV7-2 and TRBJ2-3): GAGVSQSPSNKVTEKGKDVELRCDPISGHTALYWYRQSLGQGLEFLIYFQGNSAPDKSGLPSDRFSAERTGGSVSTLTIQRTQQEDSAVYLCASSPGVTQYFGPGTRLTVL.

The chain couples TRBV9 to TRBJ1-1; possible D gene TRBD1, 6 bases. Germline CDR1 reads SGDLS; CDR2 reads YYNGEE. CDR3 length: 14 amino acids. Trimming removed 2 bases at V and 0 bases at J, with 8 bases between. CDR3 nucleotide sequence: TGTGCCAGCAGCGTCGGGGGCGTGAACACTGAAGCTTTCTTT. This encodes CASSVGGVNTEAFF.

CDR3 in DNA: TGTGCCAGCAGCGTTTTGGGTCACTACAATGAGCAGTTCTTC. It specifies CASSVLGHYNEQFF. The chain uses TRBV9 and TRBJ2-1; D call uncertain. The CDR3 runs to 14 residues. Deletions cut 2 bases from V and 3 bases from J, with 9 bases between. Germline V CDR1 and CDR2: SGDLS, YYNGEE.